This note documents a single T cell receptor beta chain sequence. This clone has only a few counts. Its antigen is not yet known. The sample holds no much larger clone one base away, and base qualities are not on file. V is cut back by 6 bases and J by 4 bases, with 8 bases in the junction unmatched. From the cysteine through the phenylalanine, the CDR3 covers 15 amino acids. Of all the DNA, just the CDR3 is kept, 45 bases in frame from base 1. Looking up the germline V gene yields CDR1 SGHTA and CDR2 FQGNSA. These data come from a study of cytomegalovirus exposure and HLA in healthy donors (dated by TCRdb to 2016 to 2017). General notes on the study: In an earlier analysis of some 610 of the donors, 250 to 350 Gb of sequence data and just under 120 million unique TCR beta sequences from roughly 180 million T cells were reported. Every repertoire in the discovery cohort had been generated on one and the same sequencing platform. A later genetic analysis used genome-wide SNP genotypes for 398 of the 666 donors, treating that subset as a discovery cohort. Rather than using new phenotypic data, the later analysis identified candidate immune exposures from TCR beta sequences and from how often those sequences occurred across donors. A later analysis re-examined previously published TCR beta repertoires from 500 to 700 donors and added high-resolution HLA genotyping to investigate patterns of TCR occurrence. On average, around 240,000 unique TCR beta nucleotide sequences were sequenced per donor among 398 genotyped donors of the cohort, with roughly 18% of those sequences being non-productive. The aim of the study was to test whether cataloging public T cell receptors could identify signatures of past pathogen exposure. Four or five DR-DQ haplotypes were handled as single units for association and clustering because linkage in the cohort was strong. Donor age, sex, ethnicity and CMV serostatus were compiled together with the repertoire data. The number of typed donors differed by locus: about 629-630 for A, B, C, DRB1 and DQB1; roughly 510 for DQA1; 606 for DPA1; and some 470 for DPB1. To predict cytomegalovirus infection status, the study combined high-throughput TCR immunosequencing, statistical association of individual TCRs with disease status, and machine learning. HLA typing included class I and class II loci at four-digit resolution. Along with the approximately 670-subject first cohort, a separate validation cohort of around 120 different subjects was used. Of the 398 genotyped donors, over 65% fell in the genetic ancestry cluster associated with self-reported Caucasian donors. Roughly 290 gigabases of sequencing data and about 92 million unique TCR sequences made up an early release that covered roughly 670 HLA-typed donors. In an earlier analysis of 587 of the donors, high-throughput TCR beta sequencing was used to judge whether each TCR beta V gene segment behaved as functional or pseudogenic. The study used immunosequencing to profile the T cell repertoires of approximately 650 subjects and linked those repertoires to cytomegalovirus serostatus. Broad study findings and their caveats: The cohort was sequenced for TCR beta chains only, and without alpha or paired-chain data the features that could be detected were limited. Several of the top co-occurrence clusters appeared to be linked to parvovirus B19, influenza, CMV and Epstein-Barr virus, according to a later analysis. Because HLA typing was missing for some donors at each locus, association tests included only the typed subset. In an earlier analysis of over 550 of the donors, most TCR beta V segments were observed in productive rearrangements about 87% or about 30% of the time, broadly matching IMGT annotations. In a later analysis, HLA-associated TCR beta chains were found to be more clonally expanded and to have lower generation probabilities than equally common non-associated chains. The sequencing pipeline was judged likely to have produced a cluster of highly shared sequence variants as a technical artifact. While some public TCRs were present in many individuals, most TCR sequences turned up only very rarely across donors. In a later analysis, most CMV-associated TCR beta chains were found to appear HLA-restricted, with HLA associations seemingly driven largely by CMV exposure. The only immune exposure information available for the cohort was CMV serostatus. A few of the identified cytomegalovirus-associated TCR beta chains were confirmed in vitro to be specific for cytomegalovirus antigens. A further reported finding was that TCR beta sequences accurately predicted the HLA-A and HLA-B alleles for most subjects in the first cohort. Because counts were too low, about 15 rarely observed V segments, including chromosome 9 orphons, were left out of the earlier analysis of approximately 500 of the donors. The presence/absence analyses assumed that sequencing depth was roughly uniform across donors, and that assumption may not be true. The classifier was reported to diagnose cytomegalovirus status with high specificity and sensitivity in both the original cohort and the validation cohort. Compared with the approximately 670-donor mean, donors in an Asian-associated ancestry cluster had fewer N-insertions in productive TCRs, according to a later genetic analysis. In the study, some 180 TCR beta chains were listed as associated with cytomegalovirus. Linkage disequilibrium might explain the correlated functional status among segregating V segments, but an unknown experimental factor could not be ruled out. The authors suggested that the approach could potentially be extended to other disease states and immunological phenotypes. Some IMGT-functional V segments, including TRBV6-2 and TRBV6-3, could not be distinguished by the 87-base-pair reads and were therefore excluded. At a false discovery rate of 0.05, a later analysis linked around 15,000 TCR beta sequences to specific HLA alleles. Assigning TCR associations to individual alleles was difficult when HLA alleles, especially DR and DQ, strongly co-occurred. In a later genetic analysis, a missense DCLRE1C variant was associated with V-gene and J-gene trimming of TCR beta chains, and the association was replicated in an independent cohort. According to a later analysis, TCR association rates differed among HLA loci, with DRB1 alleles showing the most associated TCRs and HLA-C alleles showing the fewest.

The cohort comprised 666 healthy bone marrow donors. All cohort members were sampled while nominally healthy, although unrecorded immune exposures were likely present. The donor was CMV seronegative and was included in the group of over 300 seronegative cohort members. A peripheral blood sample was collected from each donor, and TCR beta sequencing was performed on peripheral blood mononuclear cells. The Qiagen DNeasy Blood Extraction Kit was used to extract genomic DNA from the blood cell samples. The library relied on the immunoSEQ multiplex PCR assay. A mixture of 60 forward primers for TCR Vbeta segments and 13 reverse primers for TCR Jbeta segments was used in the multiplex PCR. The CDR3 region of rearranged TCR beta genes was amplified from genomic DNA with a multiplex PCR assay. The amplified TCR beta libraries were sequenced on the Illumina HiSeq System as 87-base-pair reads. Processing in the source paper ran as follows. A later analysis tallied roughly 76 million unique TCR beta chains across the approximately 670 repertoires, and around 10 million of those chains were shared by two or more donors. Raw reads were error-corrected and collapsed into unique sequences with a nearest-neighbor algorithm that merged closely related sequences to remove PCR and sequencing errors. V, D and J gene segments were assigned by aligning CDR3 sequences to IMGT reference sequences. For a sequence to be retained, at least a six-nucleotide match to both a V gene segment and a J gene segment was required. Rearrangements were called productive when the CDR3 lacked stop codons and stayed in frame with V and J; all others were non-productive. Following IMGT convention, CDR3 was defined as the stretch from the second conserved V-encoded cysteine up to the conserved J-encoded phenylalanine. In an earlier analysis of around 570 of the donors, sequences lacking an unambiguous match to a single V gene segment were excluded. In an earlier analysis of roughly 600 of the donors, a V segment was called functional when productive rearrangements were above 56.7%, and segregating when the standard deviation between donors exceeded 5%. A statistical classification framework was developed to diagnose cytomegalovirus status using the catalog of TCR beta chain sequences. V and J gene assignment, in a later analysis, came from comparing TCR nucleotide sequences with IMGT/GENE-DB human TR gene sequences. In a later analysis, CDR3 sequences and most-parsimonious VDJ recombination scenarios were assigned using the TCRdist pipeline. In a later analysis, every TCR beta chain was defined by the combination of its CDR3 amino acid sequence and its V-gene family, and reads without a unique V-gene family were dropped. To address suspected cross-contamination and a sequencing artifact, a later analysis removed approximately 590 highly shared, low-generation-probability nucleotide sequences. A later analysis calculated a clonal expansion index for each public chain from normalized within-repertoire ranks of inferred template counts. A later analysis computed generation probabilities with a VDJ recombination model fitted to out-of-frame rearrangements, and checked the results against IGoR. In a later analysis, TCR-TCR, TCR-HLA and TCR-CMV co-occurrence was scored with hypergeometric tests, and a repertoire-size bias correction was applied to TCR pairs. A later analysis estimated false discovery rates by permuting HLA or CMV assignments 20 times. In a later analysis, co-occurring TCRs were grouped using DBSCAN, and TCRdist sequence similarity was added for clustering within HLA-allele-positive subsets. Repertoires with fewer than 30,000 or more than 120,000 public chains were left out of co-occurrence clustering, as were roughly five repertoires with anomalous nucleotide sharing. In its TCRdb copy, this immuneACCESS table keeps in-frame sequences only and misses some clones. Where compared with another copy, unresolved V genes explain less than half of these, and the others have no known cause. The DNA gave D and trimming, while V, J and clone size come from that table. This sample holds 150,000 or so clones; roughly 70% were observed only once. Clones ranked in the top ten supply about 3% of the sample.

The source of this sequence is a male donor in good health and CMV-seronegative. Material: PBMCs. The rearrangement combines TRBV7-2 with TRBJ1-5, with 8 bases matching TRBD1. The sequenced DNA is TGTGCCAGCAGTAAAGACAGGGGCCAGAATCAGCCCCAGCATTTT. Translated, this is CASSKDRGQNQPQHF. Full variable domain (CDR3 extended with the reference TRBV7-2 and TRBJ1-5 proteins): GAGVSQSPSNKVTEKGKDVELRCDPISGHTALYWYRQSLGQGLEFLIYFQGNSAPDKSGLPSDRFSAERTGGSVSTLTIQRTQQEDSAVYLCASSKDRGQNQPQHFGDGTRLSIL.